These T cell receptor beta chains were read from a single sample in a study of blood T cells in healthy people across ages. MiXCR was run by TCRdb on the 5' RACE reads, yielding one entry per CDR3 protein. The table includes 1,300,000 or so distinct CDR3 sequences, approximately 59% detected once. Sequencing used blood. These receptors were taken from a man between 18 and 35 years old in good health. The CDR3 runs from the conserved cysteine through the conserved F or W. A D gene is named only where the DNA matches it firmly.

v_gene: TRBV6-2/TRBV6-3
d_gene: TRBD1
CDR3aa: CASSWERDAGQDEQYF

v_gene: TRBV29-1
d_gene: TRBD1
CDR3aa: CSVEDGQVSSYEQYF

v_gene: TRBV12-3/TRBV12-4
d_gene: TRBD2
CDR3aa: CASRGTSGSYDTQYF

v_gene: TRBV20-1
d_gene: TRBD2
CDR3aa: CSVGSGTYNEQFF

v_gene: TRBV2
d_gene: TRBD1
CDR3aa: CASSHRDRFRPQHF

v_gene: TRBV4-1
d_gene: -
CDR3aa: CASNKIDNSDTQYF

v_gene: TRBV2
d_gene: TRBD1
CDR3aa: CASSEGGTGTQPQHF

v_gene: TRBV29-1
d_gene: TRBD1
CDR3aa: CSVRGQVLNTEAFF

v_gene: TRBV6-5
d_gene: -
CDR3aa: CASSYSYRWDTDTQYF

v_gene: TRBV2
d_gene: -
CDR3aa: CASDRKDMNTEAFF

v_gene: TRBV7-6
d_gene: TRBD1
CDR3aa: CASSPLQGAKNIQYF

v_gene: TRBV27
d_gene: TRBD1
CDR3aa: CASSWDRNYGYTF

v_gene: TRBV7-6
d_gene: -
CDR3aa: CASSPPATRSPLHF

v_gene: TRBV7-2
d_gene: -
CDR3aa: CASSLLWTPSFSYGYTF

v_gene: TRBV6-5
d_gene: -
CDR3aa: CASSYLGTEGYTF

v_gene: TRBV5-1
d_gene: -
CDR3aa: CASSLGQGVGYEQFF

v_gene: TRBV2
d_gene: -
CDR3aa: CASSDQGRVAKNIQYF

v_gene: TRBV9
d_gene: -
CDR3aa: CASSVAAGARAYTQYF

v_gene: TRBV20-1
d_gene: -
CDR3aa: CSALRAGYGHEQYF

v_gene: TRBV20-1
d_gene: -
CDR3aa: CSARVPGRETQYF

v_gene: TRBV10-3
d_gene: -
CDR3aa: CAISEGHLNTNYGYTF

v_gene: TRBV29-1
d_gene: -
CDR3aa: CSVEDFGAEGYEQYF

v_gene: TRBV28
d_gene: TRBD2
CDR3aa: CASSPLGLAAYEQYF

v_gene: TRBV20-1
d_gene: -
CDR3aa: CSASRGPSGDQPQHF

v_gene: TRBV24-1
d_gene: -
CDR3aa: CATSDFRYEPNEQFF

v_gene: TRBV5-6
d_gene: TRBD2
CDR3aa: CASSYPGTSGIGTQYF

v_gene: TRBV27
d_gene: -
CDR3aa: CASSLSFGNRGPHGYTF

v_gene: TRBV3-1
d_gene: -
CDR3aa: CAGSQDLYNNEQFF

v_gene: TRBV20-1
d_gene: TRBD2
CDR3aa: CSARAPLAGVGETQYF

v_gene: TRBV6-5
d_gene: TRBD2
CDR3aa: CASSYSRTSGGTSYEQYF

v_gene: TRBV27
d_gene: -
CDR3aa: CASSVSSMETQYF

v_gene: TRBV28
d_gene: TRBD1
CDR3aa: CATQGALYEQYF

v_gene: TRBV29-1
d_gene: TRBD1
CDR3aa: CSVEDRRQGVETQYF

v_gene: TRBV7-2
d_gene: TRBD1
CDR3aa: CASSLGTAYYEQYF